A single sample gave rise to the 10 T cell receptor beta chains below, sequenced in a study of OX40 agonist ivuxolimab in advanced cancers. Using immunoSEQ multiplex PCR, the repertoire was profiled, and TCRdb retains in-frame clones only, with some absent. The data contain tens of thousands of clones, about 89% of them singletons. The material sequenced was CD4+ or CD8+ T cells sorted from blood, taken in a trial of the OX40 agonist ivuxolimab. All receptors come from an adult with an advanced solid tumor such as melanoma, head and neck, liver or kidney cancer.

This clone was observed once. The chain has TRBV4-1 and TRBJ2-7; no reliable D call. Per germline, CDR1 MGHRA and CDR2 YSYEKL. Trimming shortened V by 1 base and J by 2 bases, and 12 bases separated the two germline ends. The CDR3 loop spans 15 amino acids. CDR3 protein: CASSQVLSPAYEQYF. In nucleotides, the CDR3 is TGCGCCAGCAGCCAAGTTTTGAGTCCAGCCTACGAGCAGTACTTC.

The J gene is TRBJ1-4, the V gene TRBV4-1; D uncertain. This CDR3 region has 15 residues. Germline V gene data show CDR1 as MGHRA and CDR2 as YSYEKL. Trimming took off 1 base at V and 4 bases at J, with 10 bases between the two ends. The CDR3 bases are TGCGCCAGCAGCCAAGTCCGGCAGAATAATGAAAAACTGTTTTTT. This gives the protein CASSQVRQNNEKLFF.

The CDR3: CASTEEMTLDGYTF. CDR3 DNA: TGTGCCAGCACCGAGGAGATGACGTTGGATGGCTACACCTTC. The rearrangement uses TRBV2 and TRBJ1-2; D is ambiguous. Germline V lookup: CDR1 SNHLY, CDR2 FYNNEI. This CDR3 has 14 amino acids. V lost 7 bases, J lost 6 bases, and 18 bases lay in between. The full variable domain, completed using reference TRBV2 and TRBJ1-2, is EPEVTQTPSHQVTQMGQEVILRCVPISNHLYFYWYRQILGQKVEFLVSFYNNEISEKSEIFDDQFSVERPDGSNFTLKIRSTKLEDSAMYFCASTEEMTLDGYTFGSGTRLTVV.

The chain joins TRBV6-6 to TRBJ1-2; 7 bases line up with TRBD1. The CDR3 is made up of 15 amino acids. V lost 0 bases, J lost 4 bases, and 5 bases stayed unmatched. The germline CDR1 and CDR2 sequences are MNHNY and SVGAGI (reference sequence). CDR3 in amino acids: CASSYSTGWSYGYTF. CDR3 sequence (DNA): TGTGCCAGCAGTTACTCGACAGGGTGGTCCTATGGCTACACCTTC.

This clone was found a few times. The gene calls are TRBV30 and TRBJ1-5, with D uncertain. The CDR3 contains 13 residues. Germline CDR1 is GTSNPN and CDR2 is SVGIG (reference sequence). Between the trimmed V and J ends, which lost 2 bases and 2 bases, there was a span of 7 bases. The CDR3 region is CAWSPGGNQPQHF. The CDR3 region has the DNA TGTGCCTGGAGTCCCGGGGGCAATCAGCCCCAGCATTTT.

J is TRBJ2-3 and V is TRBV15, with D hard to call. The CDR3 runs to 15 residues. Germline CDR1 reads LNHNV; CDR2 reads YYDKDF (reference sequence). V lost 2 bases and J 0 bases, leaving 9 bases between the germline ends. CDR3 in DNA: TGTGCCACCAGCAGATACCGAGCCAGCACAGATACGCAGTATTTT. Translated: CATSRYRASTDTQYF.

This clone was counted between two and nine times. This chain's CDR3 is CATSRESFGNTIYF. DNA for the CDR3: TGTGCCACCAGCAGAGAGAGCTTTGGAAACACCATATATTTT. The chain is built from TRBV15 and TRBJ1-3; no definite D call. The germline CDR1 and CDR2 sequences are LNHNV and YYDKDF (reference sequence). The CDR3 length is 14 residues. V lost 0 bases and J 3 bases, leaving 6 bases between the germline ends.

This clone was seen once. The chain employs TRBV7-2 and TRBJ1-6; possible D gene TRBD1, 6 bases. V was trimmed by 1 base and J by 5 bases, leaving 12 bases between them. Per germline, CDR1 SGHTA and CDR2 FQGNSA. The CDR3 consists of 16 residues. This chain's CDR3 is CASSLDMGADNSPLHF. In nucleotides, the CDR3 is TGTGCCAGCAGCTTAGATATGGGGGCAGATAATTCACCCCTCCACTTT.

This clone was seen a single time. CDR3 region: CSVVIETGELFF. The CDR3 DNA sequence: TGCAGCGTTGTTATCGAGACCGGGGAGCTGTTTTTT. V usage is TRBV29-1 and J usage is TRBJ2-2; D is unclear. Trimming pared 4 bases from V and 5 bases from J, leaving 8 bases between. The V gene's germline CDR1 is SQVTM and CDR2 ANQGSEA. CDR3 length: 12 amino acids.

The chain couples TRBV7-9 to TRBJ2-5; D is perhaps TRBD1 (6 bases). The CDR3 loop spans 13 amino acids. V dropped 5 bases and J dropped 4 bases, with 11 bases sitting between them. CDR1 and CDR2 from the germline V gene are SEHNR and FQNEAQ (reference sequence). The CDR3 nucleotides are TGTGCCAGCAGCACGACAGGATCAGAGACCCAGTACTTC. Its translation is CASSTTGSETQYF.